The next 9 T cell receptor beta chains were all read from a single sample in a study of blood T cell repertoires in COVID-19. Data came from immunoSEQ multiplex PCR; TCRdb stores just in-frame clones and leaves some out. The sample contains 70,000 or so clones, roughly 84% of which appear only once. Sample: peripheral blood. The receptors originated from a woman aged 60-75 years with acute or convalescent COVID-19.

The rearrangement links TRBV10-3 to TRBJ2-2; 10 bases fit TRBD2. Germline assignment: CDR1 ENHRY and CDR2 SYGVKD. J lost 6 bases, V lost 6 bases, and 7 bases had no gene match. The CDR3 spans 15 residues. The CDR3 loop is CAIRAGGLIAGELFF. CDR3 sequence (DNA): TGTGCCATCAGAGCGGGGGGGCTAATCGCCGGGGAGCTGTTTTTT.

The rearrangement links TRBV18 to TRBJ2-2, with 8 bases that match TRBD2. The CDR3 covers 16 residues. The V and J ends lost 2 bases and 7 bases, in that order; junction bases with no gene match: 9. Germline CDR1 is KGHSH and CDR2 is LQKENI. This CDR3 reads CASSPVGGAAVGELFF. The CDR3 nucleotides are TGTGCCAGCTCACCAGTCGGGGGGGCCGCAGTCGGGGAGCTGTTTTTT.

This chain connects TRBV4-1 to TRBJ1-5; tentative D call: TRBD1 (5 bases). CDR3 length equals 15 residues. Per germline, CDR1 MGHRA and CDR2 YSYEKL. V was pared by 2 bases and J by 2 bases, with 10 bases between. The DNA for the CDR3 is TGCGCCAGCAGCCAACAGTCGGGGGGCAATCAGCCCCAGCATTTT. Translation gives CASSQQSGGNQPQHF.

The chain links TRBV10-3 to TRBJ2-7; D is possibly TRBD1 (6 bases). CDR1 and CDR2 (germline): ENHRY, SYGVKD. V gave up 4 bases and J gave up 2 bases, with 12 bases separating them. The CDR3 extends over 14 amino acids. The CDR3 region is CAISVKQGPYEQYF. The CDR3 nucleotides are TGTGCCATCAGTGTAAAACAGGGTCCCTACGAGCAGTACTTC.

The sample holds a few counts of this clone. This sequence joins TRBV5-6 and TRBJ2-7; 8 bases align to TRBD1. Germline V gene sequence: CDR1 SGHDT, CDR2 YYEEEE. The CDR3 spans 16 residues. Losses at the gene ends were 4 bases for V and 3 bases for J; bases not matched to a gene: 12. CDR3 DNA sequence: TGTGCCAGCAGCCGACCCACAGGGGGGATTCACTACGAGCAGTACTTC. It specifies CASSRPTGGIHYEQYF.

CDR3 loop: CASSQDWGHGYTF. The CDR3 bases are TGCGCCAGCAGCCAAGATTGGGGGCATGGCTACACCTTC. The chain has TRBV4-1 and TRBJ1-2; D might be TRBD1 (6 bases). Looked up from germline, CDR1 is MGHRA and CDR2 is YSYEKL. The V end was cut by 0 bases, the J end by 6 bases, with 8 bases between. This CDR3 region has 13 residues.

By sample fraction, this clone is medium-sized. The same CDR3 is also encoded by other DNA sequences in this sample. This chain joins TRBV9 and TRBJ2-7, with TRBD2 identical over 11 bases. CDR3 length: 16 residues. Germline V gives CDR1 SGDLS, CDR2 YYNGEE. The ends lost 1 base at V and 0 bases at J; junction bases unmatched: 3. This chain's CDR3 is CASSVSGLAASYEQYF. CDR3 sequence (DNA): TGTGCCAGCAGCGTATCGGGACTAGCGGCCTCCTACGAGCAGTACTTC.

For the CDR3, the DNA is TGTGCCAGCAGCCAACAACTAGCGCCCGAAGAGACCCAGTACTTC. Protein: CASSQQLAPEETQYF. The chain couples TRBV3-1 (or the pseudogene TRBV3-2) to TRBJ2-5, with 7 positions matching TRBD2. The CDR3 is made up of 15 amino acids. V trimming: 2 bases; J trimming: 3 bases; junction bases outside the gene matches: 6. Looked up from germline, CDR1 is LGHDT and CDR2 is YNNKEL (reference sequence).

In this sample, this clone turned up once. V gene TRBV6-6 combines with J gene TRBJ1-2; 12 bases align to TRBD1. CDR1 and CDR2 from the germline V gene are MNHNY and SVGAGI (reference sequence). The CDR3 covers 15 residues. With V trimmed by 5 bases and J by 8 bases, 9 bases remained unmatched. DNA of the CDR3: TGTGCCAGCAGTCCGGGACAGGGGGCTTCTCGAGGCTACACCTTC. It translates to CASSPGQGASRGYTF.